This T cell receptor beta chain was identified during a study of identical twins. This clonotype was observed a handful of times. The antigen remains undetermined. Study observations and caveats: Conclusions relied on cross-sectional statistical analysis, not following the same donors. Models underestimated how often monozygotic twins shared out-of-frame TCR alpha. Out-of-frame alpha sequences shared between twins exhibited an excess of low generation probability.

MiXCR was run by TCRdb on the 5' RACE reads, yielding one entry per CDR3 protein. The top ten clones hold just over 5% of a sample with about 210,000 distinct CDR3 sequences, roughly 10% of them seen once. The origin of this receptor is a woman younger than 30 in good health. Material: memory (CD45RO+) T cells sorted from blood.

Here the CDR3 reads CASSLAFGTDTQYF. The CDR3, as DNA: TGTGCCAGCAGCTTGGCCTTCGGCACAGATACGCAGTATTTT. The chain combines TRBV5-4 with TRBJ2-3; D is unresolved. CDR1 SGHNT and CDR2 YYREEE come from the germline V gene (reference sequence). V was cut by 0 bases and J by 1 base, with 6 bases left in between. The CDR3 length is 14 residues.